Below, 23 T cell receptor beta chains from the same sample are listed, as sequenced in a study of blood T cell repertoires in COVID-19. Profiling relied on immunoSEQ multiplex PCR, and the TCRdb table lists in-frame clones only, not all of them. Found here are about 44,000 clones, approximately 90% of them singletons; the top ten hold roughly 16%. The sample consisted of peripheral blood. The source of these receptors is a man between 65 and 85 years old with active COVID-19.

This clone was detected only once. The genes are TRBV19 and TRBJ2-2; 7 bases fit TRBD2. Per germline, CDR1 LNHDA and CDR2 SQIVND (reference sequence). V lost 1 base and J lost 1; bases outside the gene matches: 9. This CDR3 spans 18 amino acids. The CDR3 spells CASSIALTGTMNTGELFF. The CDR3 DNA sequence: TGTGCCAGTAGTATAGCCTTAACCGGGACTATGAACACCGGGGAGCTGTTTTTT.

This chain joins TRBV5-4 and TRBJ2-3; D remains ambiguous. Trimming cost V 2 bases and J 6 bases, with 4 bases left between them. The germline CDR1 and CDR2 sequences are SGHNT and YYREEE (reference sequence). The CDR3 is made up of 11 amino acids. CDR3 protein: CASSFVDTQYF. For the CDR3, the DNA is TGTGCCAGCAGCTTCGTTGATACGCAGTATTTT.

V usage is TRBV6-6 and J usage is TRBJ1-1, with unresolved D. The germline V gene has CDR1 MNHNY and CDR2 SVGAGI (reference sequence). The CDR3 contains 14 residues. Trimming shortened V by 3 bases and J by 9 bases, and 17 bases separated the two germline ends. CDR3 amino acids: CASSYGEALPQAFF. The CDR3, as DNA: TGTGCCAGCAGTTATGGAGAGGCCCTCCCCCAAGCTTTCTTT.

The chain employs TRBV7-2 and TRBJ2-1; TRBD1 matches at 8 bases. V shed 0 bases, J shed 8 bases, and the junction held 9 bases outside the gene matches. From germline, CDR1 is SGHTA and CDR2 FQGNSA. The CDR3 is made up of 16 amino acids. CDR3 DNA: TGTGCCAGCAGCTTAGCGGGGCAGGGGGCGGTCGATGAGCAGTTCTTC. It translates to CASSLAGQGAVDEQFF. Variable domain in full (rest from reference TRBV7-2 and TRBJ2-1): GAGVSQSPSNKVTEKGKDVELRCDPISGHTALYWYRQSLGQGLEFLIYFQGNSAPDKSGLPSDRFSAERTGGSVSTLTIQRTQQEDSAVYLCASSLAGQGAVDEQFFGPGTRLTVL.

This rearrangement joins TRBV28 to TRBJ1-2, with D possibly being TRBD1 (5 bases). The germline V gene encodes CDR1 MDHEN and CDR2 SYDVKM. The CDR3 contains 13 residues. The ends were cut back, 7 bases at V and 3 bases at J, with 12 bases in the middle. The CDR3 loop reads CASTLVGDYGYTF. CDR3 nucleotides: TGTGCCAGCACCCTTGTAGGGGACTATGGCTACACCTTC.

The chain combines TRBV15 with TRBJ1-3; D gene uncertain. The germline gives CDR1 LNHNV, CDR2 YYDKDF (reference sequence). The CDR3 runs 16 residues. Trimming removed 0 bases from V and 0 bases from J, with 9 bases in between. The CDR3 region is CATSRDLADSGNTIYF. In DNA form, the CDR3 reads TGTGCCACCAGCAGAGATTTGGCGGACTCTGGAAACACCATATATTTT.

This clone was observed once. The CDR3: CASSSGGNNQPQHF. The CDR3 nucleotides read TGTGCCAGCAGTTCTGGGGGGAACAATCAGCCCCAGCATTTT. The rearrangement joins TRBV28 to TRBJ1-5, with D perhaps TRBD1 (5 bases). There are 14 residues in the CDR3. The germline V gene encodes CDR1 MDHEN and CDR2 SYDVKM. The V end lost 4 bases, the J end lost 3 bases, and 10 bases lay between the germline ends.

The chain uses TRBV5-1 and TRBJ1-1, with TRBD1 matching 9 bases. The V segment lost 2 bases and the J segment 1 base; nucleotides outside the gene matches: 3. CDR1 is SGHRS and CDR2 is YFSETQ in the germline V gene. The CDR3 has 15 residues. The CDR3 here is CASSLGTGPNTEAFF. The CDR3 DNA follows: TGCGCCAGCAGCTTAGGGACAGGGCCGAACACTGAAGCTTTCTTT.

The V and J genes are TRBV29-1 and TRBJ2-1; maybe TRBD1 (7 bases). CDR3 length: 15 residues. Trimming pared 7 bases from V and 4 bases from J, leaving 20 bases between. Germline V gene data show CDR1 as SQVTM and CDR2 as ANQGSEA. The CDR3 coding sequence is TGCAGCGCTACAACACAGGGGACTGGGTACAATGAGCAGTTCTTC. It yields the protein CSATTQGTGYNEQFF.

The CDR3 bases are TGTGCCAGCAGCCAAGAAGTTGAGCGGGGAGTACGCAATGAGCAGTTCTTC. It translates to CASSQEVERGVRNEQFF. The chain recombines TRBV14 with TRBJ2-1, with 7 bases lining up with TRBD2. The V gene's germline CDR1 is SGHDN and CDR2 FVKESK. After removal of 0 bases from V and 6 bases from J, the junction contained 11 bases not matched to a gene. The CDR3 covers 17 residues.

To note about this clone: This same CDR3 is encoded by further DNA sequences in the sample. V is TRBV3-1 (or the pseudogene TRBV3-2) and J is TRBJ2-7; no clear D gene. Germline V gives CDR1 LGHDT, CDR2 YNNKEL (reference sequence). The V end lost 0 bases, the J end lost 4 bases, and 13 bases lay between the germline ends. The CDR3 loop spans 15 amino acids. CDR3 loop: CASSQDPGRSYEQYF. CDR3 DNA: TGTGCCAGCAGCCAAGATCCTGGCCGTTCTTACGAGCAGTACTTC.

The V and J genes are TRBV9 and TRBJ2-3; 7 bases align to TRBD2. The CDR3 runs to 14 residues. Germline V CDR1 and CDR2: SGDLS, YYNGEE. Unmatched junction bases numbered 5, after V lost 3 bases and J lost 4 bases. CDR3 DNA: TGTGCCAGCAGCGCGGGGGGTGGGCCAGATACGCAGTATTTT. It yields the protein CASSAGGGPDTQYF.

For the CDR3, the DNA is TGTGCCAGCAGCCATAATAGCGGGGGGGCCAGTGATGAGCAGTTCTTC. The encoded protein is CASSHNSGGASDEQFF. The chain has TRBV3-1 (or the pseudogene TRBV3-2) and TRBJ2-1; 11 nucleotides agree with TRBD2. CDR3 length: 16 residues. The ends lost 3 bases at V and 8 bases at J; junction bases unmatched: 9. CDR1 LGHDT and CDR2 YNNKEL come from the germline V gene (reference sequence).

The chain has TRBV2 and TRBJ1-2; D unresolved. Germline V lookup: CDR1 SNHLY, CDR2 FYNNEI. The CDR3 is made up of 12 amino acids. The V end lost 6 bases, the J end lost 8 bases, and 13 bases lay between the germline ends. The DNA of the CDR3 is TGTGCCAGCAGCGAGGCCCTAAACGGCTACACCTTC. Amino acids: CASSEALNGYTF.

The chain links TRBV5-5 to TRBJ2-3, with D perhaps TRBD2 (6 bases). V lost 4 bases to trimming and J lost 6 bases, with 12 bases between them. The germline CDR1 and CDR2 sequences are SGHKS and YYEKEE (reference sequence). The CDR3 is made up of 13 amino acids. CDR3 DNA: TGTGCCAGCAGCATCGGCGGGGCCGATACGCAGTATTTT. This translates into CASSIGGADTQYF.

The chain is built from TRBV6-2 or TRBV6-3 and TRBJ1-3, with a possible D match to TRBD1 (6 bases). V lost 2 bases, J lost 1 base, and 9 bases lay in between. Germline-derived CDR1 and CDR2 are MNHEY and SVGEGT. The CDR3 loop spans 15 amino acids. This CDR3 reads CASSYQGLSGNTIYF. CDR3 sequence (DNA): TGTGCCAGCAGTTACCAGGGGCTATCTGGAAACACCATATATTTT.

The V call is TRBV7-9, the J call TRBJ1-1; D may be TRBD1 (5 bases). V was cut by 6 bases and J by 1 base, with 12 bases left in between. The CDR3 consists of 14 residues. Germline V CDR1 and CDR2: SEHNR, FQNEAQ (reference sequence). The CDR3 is CASRPPTGNTEAFF. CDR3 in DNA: TGTGCCAGCAGACCACCTACAGGGAACACTGAAGCTTTCTTT.

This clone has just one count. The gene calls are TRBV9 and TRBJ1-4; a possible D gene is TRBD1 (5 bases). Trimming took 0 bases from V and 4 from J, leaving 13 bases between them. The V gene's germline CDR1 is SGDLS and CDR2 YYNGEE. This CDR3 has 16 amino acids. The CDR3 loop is CASSVEGSRLNEKLFF. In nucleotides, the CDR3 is TGTGCCAGCAGCGTAGAGGGGTCCCGCCTTAATGAAAAACTGTTTTTT. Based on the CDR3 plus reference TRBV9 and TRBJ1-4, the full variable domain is DSGVTQTPKHLITATGQRVTLRCSPRSGDLSVYWYQQSLDQGLQFLIQYYNGEERAKGNILERFSAQQFPDLHSELNLSSLELGDSALYFCASSVEGSRLNEKLFFGSGTQLSVL.

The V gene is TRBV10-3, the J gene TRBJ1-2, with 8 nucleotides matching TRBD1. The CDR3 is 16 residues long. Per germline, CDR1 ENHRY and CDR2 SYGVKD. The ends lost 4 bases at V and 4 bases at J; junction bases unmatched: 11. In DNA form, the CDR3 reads TGTGCCATCAGTGGGTCGGCAGGGGGCTTTTCCTATGGCTACACCTTC. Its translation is CAISGSAGGFSYGYTF.

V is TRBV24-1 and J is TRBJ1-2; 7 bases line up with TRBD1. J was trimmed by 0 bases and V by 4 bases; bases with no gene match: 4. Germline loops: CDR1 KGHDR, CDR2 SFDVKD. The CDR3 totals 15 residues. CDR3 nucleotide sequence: TGTGCCACCAGTGACGCCGGGACAGCTAACTATGGCTACACCTTC. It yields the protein CATSDAGTANYGYTF.

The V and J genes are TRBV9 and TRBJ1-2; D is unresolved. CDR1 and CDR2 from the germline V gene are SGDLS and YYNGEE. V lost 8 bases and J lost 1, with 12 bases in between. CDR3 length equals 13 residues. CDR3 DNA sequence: TGTGCCAGTACGACCGGGAATAACTATGGCTACACCTTC. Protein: CASTTGNNYGYTF.

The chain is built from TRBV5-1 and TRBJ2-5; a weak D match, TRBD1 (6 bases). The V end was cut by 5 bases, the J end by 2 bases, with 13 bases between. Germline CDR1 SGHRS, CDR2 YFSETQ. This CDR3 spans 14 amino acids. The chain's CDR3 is CASRYRRGQETQYF. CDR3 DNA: TGCGCCAGCAGATATCGTAGGGGGCAAGAGACCCAGTACTTC.

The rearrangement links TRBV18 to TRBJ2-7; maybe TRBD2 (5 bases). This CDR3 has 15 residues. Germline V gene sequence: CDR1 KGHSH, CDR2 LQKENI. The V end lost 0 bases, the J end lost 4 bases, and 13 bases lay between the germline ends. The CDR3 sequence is CASSPPSGIPYEQYF. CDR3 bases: TGTGCCAGCTCACCACCGTCGGGGATTCCTTACGAGCAGTACTTC.